The rows below give T cell receptor beta chains drawn from one sample of a study of regulatory T cells in long-lasting Graves disease. TCRdb itself ran the multiplex PCR reads through MiXCR, one entry per CDR3 protein. The sample carries 250,000 or so distinct CDR3 sequences, around 20% recorded once. Sequenced here: peripheral blood mononuclear cells (PBMCs), sampled at new diagnosis, from a patient treated with antithyroid drugs. Receptors originate from a female donor with Graves disease. Each CDR3 is given without its conserved first and last residue.

TRBV6-2/TRBV6-3	TRBJ1-1	ASNARDGTKAF
TRBV6-2/TRBV6-3	TRBJ2-6	ASSYPGAGANVLT
TRBV20-1	TRBJ2-2	SARGLPANTGELF
TRBV2	TRBJ2-7	ASGTGGYEQY
TRBV20-1	TRBJ2-5	SASGPGQGALQETQY
TRBV7-2	TRBJ1-1	ASSYDGAQAF
TRBV10-3	TRBJ2-6	AIGQGSAGANVLT
TRBV20-1	TRBJ1-1	SAEYRNTEAF
TRBV12-3/TRBV12-4	TRBJ1-2	ASSPPRTANYGYT
TRBV12-3/TRBV12-4	TRBJ1-4	ASSRTGRLGKLF
TRBV10-3	TRBJ2-2	AARGGAGTGELF
TRBV5-1	TRBJ1-6	ASSLGPGGNSPLH
TRBV2	TRBJ1-4	ASSLGQGGKLF
TRBV27	TRBJ2-2	ASSPTSGGPLIGELF
TRBV29-1	TRBJ1-1	SVEITGATEAF
TRBV4-1	TRBJ1-1	ASSFRQGVNTEAF
TRBV7-9	TRBJ1-4	ASSLAGGGREKLF
TRBV6-1	TRBJ2-7	ASRTSASYEQY
TRBV20-1	TRBJ1-5	SARDPDGSYSNQPQH